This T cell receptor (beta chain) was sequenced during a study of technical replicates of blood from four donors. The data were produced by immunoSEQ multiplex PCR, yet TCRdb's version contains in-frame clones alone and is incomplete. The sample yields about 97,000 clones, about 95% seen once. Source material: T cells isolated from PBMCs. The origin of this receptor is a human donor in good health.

The CDR3 coding sequence is TGTGCCAGCAGTGGACTGGGACAAGGAAACACCATATATTTT. Translated: CASSGLGQGNTIYF. The chain recombines TRBV2 with TRBJ1-3; possibly TRBD1 for D (6 bases). CDR3 length: 14 amino acids. V dropped 4 bases and J dropped 4 bases, with 11 bases sitting between them. CDR1 is SNHLY and CDR2 is FYNNEI in the germline V gene.